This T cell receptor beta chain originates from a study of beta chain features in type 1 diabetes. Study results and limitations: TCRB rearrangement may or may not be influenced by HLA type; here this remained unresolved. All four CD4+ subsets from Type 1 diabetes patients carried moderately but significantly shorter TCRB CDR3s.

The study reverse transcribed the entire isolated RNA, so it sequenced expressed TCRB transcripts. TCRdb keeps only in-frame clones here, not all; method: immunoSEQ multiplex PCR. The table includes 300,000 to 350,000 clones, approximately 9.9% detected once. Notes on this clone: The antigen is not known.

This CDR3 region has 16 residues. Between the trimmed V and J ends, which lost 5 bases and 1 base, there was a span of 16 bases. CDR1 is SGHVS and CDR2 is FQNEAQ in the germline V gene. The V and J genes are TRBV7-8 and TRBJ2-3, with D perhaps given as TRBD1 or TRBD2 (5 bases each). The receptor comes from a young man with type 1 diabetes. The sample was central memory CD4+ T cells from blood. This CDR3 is CASSPRVVGGTDTQYF. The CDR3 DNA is TGTGCCAGCAGCCCCAGGGTGGTCGGGGGCACAGATACGCAGTATTTT.